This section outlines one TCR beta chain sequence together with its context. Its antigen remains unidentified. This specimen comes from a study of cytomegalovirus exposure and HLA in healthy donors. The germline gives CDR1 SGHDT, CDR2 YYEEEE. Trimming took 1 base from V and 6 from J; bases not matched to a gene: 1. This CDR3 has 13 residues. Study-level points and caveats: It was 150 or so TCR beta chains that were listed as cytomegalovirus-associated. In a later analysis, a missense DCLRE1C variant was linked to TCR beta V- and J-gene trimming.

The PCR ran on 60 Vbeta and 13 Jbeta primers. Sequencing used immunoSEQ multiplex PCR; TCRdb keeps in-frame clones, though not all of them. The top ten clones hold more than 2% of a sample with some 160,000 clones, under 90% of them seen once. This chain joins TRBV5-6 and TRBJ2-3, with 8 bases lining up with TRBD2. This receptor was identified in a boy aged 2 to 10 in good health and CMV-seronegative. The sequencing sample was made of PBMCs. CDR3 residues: CASSLPGGDTQYF. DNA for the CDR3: TGTGCCAGCAGCTTGCCGGGGGGGGATACGCAGTATTTT.